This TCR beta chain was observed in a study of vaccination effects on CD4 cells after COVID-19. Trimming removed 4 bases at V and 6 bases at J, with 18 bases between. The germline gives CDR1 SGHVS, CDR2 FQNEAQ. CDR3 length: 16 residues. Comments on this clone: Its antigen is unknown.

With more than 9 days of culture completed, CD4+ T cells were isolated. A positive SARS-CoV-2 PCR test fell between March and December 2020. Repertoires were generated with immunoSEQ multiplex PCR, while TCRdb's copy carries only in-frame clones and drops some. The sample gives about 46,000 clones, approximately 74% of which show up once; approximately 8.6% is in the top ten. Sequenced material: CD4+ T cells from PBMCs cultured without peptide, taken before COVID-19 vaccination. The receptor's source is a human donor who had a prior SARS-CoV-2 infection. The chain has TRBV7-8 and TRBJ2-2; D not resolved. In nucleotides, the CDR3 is TGTGCCAGCAGCTATCCATCAAGGCCGCCCTCCGGGGAGCTGTTTTTT. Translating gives CASSYPSRPPSGELFF.